This T cell receptor beta chain was retrieved from a study of blood T cell repertoires in COVID-19 (dated by TCRdb to 2019 to 2021). General notes on the study: Samples from collaborators originated in the United States, Italy and Spain and spanned both the acute and convalescent phases of COVID-19. The prospective study material was composed of cDNA or gDNA derived from T cells, B-cell-depleted T cells, or PBMCs. The dataset comprised deeply sampled blood TCRbeta repertoires from subjects exposed to, actively infected with, or recovered from COVID-19. A freely available public database, intended as a resource for researchers studying the immune response to SARS-CoV-2, is where the repertoires were released. The samples were drawn from two sources: the first 160 participants of the ongoing ImmuneRACE study, and 1,200 or so subjects contributed by 6 global collaborators. Nearly every sample came with metadata listing a de-identified subject ID, COVID-19 status, age in years and sex. Where HLA class I and class II types were available, the types were taken from metadata supplied by the sample provider, not from assay-based typing.

Turning to this clone: Its binding antigen is unknown. Base-call qualities are not available, and no considerably larger clone is one nucleotide away.

Each collaborating institution followed its own protocols to collect whole blood in K2EDTA tubes. For TCRbeta analysis, collaborators shipped samples as frozen whole blood, isolated PBMCs, or DNA extracted from either of those sample types. The immunoSEQ Assay, a bias-controlled multiplex PCR, was used to amplify TCRbeta CDR3 regions from genomic DNA. On the study's bioinformatics: The number of nucleated cells in each sample was estimated by amplification of reference gene primers within the assay. Sequence reads were collapsed and filtered to measure the absolute abundance of every unique TCRbeta CDR3 rearrangement. For each sample, productive Simpson clonality was calculated as the square root of Simpson's diversity index across productive rearrangements. In its TCRdb copy, this immuneACCESS table keeps in-frame sequences only and misses some clones. Where compared with another copy, unresolved V genes explain less than half of these, and the others have no known cause. For V, J and clone size, that table is used; D and trimming come from the DNA. The sample table records approximately 70,000 clones; around 76% of these occur just once. The top ten clonotypes cover about 13% of the sample.

Overall results and qualifications from the work: Clinical and demographic metadata were provided uncurated, with the amount varying by source and participant.

The receptor was isolated from an elderly woman with acute or convalescent COVID-19. Material: peripheral blood.

The sequence in DNA is TGTGCCAGCAGCTTTTTAGCGGGAGATACGCAGTATTTT. Its translation is CASSFLAGDTQYF. The chain couples TRBV11-2 to TRBJ2-3; TRBD2 agrees with 7 junctional bases. The CDR3 runs 13 residues from the cysteine to the phenylalanine. Only the CDR3 region is kept as DNA, spanning 39 bases read in frame from base 1. As encoded in the germline V gene, CDR1 is SGHAT while CDR2 is FQNNGV. From V the trimming removes 3 bases and from J it removes 5 bases, while the gene matches leave 2 bases of the junction unaccounted for.